The entry that follows covers one TCR beta chain sequence. Its specificity is unknown. The data originate from a study of T cells and Merkel cell carcinoma outcomes. General study results and limits: In Merkel cell carcinoma, repertoire and T-cell density reportedly predicted outcomes.

Some clones are missing from TCRdb's copy, which holds only in-frame ones; the method was immunoSEQ multiplex PCR. The sample holds more than 3,500 clones, nearly 95% seen once. Trimming took 6 bases from V and 0 from J, leaving 11 bases between them. Looked up from germline, CDR1 is MNHNY and CDR2 is SVGAGI (reference sequence). CDR3 length: 15 residues. The chain couples TRBV6-6 to TRBJ2-2, with D tentatively TRBD2 (6 bases). The sample taken for sequencing was tumor tissue from Merkel cell carcinoma. The origin of this receptor is a human donor with Merkel cell carcinoma. The CDR3, as DNA: TGTGCCAGCAGCTCCGGGACTGCGAACACCGGGGAGCTGTTTTTT. Protein: CASSSGTANTGELFF.